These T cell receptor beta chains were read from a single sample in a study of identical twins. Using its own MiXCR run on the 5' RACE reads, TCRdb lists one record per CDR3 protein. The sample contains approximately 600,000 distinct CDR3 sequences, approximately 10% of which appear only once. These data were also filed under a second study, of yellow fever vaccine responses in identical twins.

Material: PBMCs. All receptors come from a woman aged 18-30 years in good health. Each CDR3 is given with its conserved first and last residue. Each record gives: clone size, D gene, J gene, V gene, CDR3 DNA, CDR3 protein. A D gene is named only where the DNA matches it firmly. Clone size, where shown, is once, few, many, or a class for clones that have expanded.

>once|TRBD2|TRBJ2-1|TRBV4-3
TGCGCCAGCAGCCAAGCGGTTCCAGCGGGAGGGCCGAAAAATGAGCAGTTCTTC
CASSQAVPAGGPKNEQFF
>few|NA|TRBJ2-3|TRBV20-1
TGCAGTGCATTTCGAGAGCCCCTCACAGATACGCAGTATTTT
CSAFREPLTDTQYF
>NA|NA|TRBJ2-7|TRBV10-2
TGCGCCAGCAGTGAGATGTCTCGGGGAGGTGCCTACGAGCAGTACTTC
CASSEMSRGGAYEQYF
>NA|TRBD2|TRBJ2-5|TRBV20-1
TGCAGTGCTAGGCGGCTTCCGGGACTAGCGGGAGGGCCAGTTGAGACCCAGTACTTC
CSARRLPGLAGGPVETQYF
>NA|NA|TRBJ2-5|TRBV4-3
TGCGCCAGCAGCCGACCGTACCAGACCCAGTACTTC
CASSRPYQTQYF
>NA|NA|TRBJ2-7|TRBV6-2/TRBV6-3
TGTGCCAGCAGTTACTACGGGACCTCCTACGAGCAGTACTTC
CASSYYGTSYEQYF
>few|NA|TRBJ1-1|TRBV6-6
TGTGCCAGCAGTTACGGAGACGTAACTGAAGCTTTCTTT
CASSYGDVTEAFF
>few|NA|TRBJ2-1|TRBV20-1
TGCAGTGCCTATTCTCTCCTGGGGCCAGCGAGGAATGAGCAGTTCTTC
CSAYSLLGPARNEQFF
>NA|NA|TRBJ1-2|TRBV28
TGTGCCAGCAAGGGAGGGATGGGCTATGGCTACACCTTC
CASKGGMGYGYTF
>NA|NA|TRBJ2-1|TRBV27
TGTGCCAGCAGTTTATCGGGGGGGCTCTCCTACAATGAGCAGTTCTTC
CASSLSGGLSYNEQFF
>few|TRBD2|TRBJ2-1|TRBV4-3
TGCGCCAGCAGCCAGGGACTAGCGAGCGACAATGAGCAGTTCTTC
CASSQGLASDNEQFF
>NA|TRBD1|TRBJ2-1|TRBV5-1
TGCGCCAGTACAGGGGGTCTCAATGAGCAGTTCTTC
CASTGGLNEQFF
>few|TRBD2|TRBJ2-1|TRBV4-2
TGTGCCAGCAGCCAAGCGGGGACTAGCGGACTTAATGAGCAGTTCTTC
CASSQAGTSGLNEQFF
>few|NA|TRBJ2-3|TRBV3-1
TGTGCCAGCAGCCAGGGACGGAGCACAGATACGCAGTATTTT
CASSQGRSTDTQYF
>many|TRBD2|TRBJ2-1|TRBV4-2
TGTGCCAGCAGCGCTCCGGGACTAGATTACAATGAGCAGTTCTTC
CASSAPGLDYNEQFF
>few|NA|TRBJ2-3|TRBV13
TGTGCCAGCAGTAGACCCGACAGTGCCCCAACAGATACGCAGTATTTT
CASSRPDSAPTDTQYF
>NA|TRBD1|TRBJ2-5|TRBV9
TGTGCCAGCAGCACTGCCAGGGGGCGCGGGGAGACCCAGTACTTC
CASSTARGRGETQYF
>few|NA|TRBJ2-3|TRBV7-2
TGTGCCAGCAGCTTCCGCAGTCCTAGCACAGATACGCAGTATTTT
CASSFRSPSTDTQYF
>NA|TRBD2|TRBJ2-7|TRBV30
TGTGCCTGGGGAGATAGCGGGGAAAGCTCCTACGAGCAGTACTTC
CAWGDSGESSYEQYF
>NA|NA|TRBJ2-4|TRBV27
TGTGCCAGCAGTCCTATACTAGCCAAAAACATTCAGTACTTC
CASSPILAKNIQYF
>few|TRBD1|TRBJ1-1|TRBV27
TGTGCCAGCAGTTTATCGATCTCAGGGGGCAAGAACACTGAAGCTTTCTTT
CASSLSISGGKNTEAFF
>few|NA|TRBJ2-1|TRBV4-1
TGCGTCAGCAGTAGCGGATACAATGAGCAGTTCTTC
CVSSSGYNEQFF
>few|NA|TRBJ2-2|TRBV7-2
TGTGCCAGCAGCGGCAGGGTTGAGGGCACCGGGGAGCTGTTTTTT
CASSGRVEGTGELFF
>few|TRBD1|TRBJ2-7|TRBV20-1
TGCAGTCTAGGTGACAGGGGCCTAGCGGAGCAGTACTTC
CSLGDRGLAEQYF
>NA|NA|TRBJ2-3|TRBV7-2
TGTGCCAGCAGCTCCCTCCTCGCGGGAACCAGCACAGATACGCAGTATTTT
CASSSLLAGTSTDTQYF
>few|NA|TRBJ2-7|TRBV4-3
TGCGCCAGCAGCCAATGGCGGGGCTCCTACGAGCAGTACTTC
CASSQWRGSYEQYF
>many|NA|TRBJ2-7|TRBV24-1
TGTGCCACCTCCATAAGGGGCTACGAGCAGTACTTC
CATSIRGYEQYF
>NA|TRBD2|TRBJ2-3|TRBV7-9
TGTGCCAGTTTTGCGGGACTAGCGGGAGCTGGGACGCAGTATTTT
CASFAGLAGAGTQYF
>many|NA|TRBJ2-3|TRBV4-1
TGCGCCAGCAGCCAAGACAGGATGCAAGATACGCAGTATTTT
CASSQDRMQDTQYF
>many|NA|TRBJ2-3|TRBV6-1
TGTGCCAGCAGTGAATTGTCCGCGGGTACGCAGTATTTT
CASSELSAGTQYF
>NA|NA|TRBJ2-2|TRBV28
TGTGCCAGCAGTCCCCAGACAGGGAACACCGGGGAGCTGTTTTTT
CASSPQTGNTGELFF
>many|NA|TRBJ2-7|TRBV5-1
TGCGCCAGCAGCCTTTCCGGGAAGGGCTACGAGCAGTACTTC
CASSLSGKGYEQYF
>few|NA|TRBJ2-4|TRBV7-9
TGTGCCAGCAGCTCACAGGGTAGCATTCAGTACTTC
CASSSQGSIQYF
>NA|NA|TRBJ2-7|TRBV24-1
TGTGCCACCAGTCTCGGCGGGACCTACGAGCAGTACTTC
CATSLGGTYEQYF
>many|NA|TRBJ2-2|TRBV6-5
TGTGCCAGCAGTTACAAGAGGGTAGTAAGCACCGGGGAGCTGTTTTTT
CASSYKRVVSTGELFF
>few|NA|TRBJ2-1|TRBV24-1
TGTGCCACCAGTGACCAGGGGGGAGGTTACAATGAGCAGTTCTTC
CATSDQGGGYNEQFF
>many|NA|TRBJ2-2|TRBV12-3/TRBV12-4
TGTGCCAGCAGTTCGGGGTTGAACACCGGGGAGCTGTTTTTT
CASSSGLNTGELFF
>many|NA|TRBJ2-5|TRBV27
TGTGCCAGCAGTAGGGGGGTGCGGGAGACCCAGTACTTC
CASSRGVRETQYF
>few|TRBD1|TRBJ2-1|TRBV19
TGTGCCAGTAGTCTGGACAGGGGGCGCGGGCTAGGGACCAATGAGCAGTTCTTC
CASSLDRGRGLGTNEQFF
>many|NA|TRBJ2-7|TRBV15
TGTGCCACCAGCAATCGAGGCTACGAGCAGTACTTC
CATSNRGYEQYF
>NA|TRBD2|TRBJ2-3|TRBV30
TGTGCCTGGAGTTACGGACTAGCGGTTGGGGCAGATACGCAGTATTTT
CAWSYGLAVGADTQYF
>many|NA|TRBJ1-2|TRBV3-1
TGTGCCAGCAGCCGTAAAAGCCCGGGGGGCCCTAACTATGGCTACACCTTC
CASSRKSPGGPNYGYTF
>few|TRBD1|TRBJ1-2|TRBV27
TGTGCCAGCAGTTCCACGGACAGGGGTGGCTACACCTTC
CASSSTDRGGYTF
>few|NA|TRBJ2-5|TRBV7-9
TGTGCCAGCAGCCCATCCGACGGGGCTGCGGAGACCCAGTACTTC
CASSPSDGAAETQYF
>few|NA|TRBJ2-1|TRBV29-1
TGCAGCGCCCCCCGAGGGGGGTTATACAATGAGCAGTTCTTC
CSAPRGGLYNEQFF
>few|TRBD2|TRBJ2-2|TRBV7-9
TGTGCCAGCACCCGGGCTAGCGGGAGTGTCGGCACCGGGGAGCTGTTTTTT
CASTRASGSVGTGELFF
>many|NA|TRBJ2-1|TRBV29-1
TGCAGCGTTGATTTACCCGACTACAATGAGCAGTTCTTC
CSVDLPDYNEQFF
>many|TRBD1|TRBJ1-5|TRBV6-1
TGTGCCAGCAGCTGGGGACAGGGCAGTCAGCCCCAGCATTTT
CASSWGQGSQPQHF
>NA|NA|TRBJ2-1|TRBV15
TGTGCCACCAGCAGAGATGGGATTGAGCAGTTCTTC
CATSRDGIEQFF
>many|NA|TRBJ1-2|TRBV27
TGTGCCAGCAGTCCCATGGGGGGGCTCTATGGCTACACCTTC
CASSPMGGLYGYTF
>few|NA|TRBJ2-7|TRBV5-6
TGTGCCAGCAGCTTGCGCTCTTTTTCCGTCTACGAGCAGTACTTC
CASSLRSFSVYEQYF
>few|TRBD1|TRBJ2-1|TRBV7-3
TGTGCCAGCAGCTTCTATTACTCCGCGGGACAGGGTAACAATGAGCAGTTCTTC
CASSFYYSAGQGNNEQFF
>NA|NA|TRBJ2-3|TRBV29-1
TGCAGCGTTGAGGATGGATACACAGATACGCAGTATTTT
CSVEDGYTDTQYF
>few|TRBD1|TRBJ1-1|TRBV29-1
TGCAGCGTTGAAGGGGACAGGAACATACCTGAAGCTTTCTTT
CSVEGDRNIPEAFF
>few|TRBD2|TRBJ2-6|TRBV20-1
TGCAGTGCTGGAAGGGGCCTAGCGGGGTCTGGGGCCAACGTCCTGACTTTC
CSAGRGLAGSGANVLTF
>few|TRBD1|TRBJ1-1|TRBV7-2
TGTGCCAGCAGAATACAGGGGGCGTTGAACACTGAAGCTTTCTTT
CASRIQGALNTEAFF
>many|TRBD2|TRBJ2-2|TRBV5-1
TGCGCCAGCAGCCAAGGACTAGCGGGGGTTGGCGAGCTGTTTTTT
CASSQGLAGVGELFF
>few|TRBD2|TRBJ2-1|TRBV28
TGTGCCAGCACCATAGGACTAGAATTGAATGAGCAGTTCTTC
CASTIGLELNEQFF
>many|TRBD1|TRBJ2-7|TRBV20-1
TGCAGTGCCCGGACAGGACCTTACGAGCAGTACTTC
CSARTGPYEQYF